What follows are 9 T cell receptor beta chains derived from one specimen sequenced in a study of T cell changes during pregnancy in multiple sclerosis. Some clones are missing from TCRdb's copy, which holds only in-frame ones; the method was immunoSEQ multiplex PCR. Of some 94,000 clones in the sample, 91% were seen once. The material sequenced was peripheral blood, taken in the first trimester of pregnancy. These receptors were obtained from a female donor in good health, enrolled as a control in a pregnancy study.

This chain links TRBV4-2 with TRBJ2-3, with D perhaps matching TRBD1 (5 bases). Germline V CDR1 and CDR2: LGHNA, YNFKEQ. With 4 bases removed from V and 6 bases from J, the gap between germline ends came to 11 bases. This CDR3 comprises 13 residues. This chain's CDR3 is CASSPTGADTQYF. Here the CDR3 DNA reads TGTGCCAGCAGCCCAACAGGAGCTGATACGCAGTATTTT.

This chain uses TRBV5-1 with TRBJ2-5; D might be TRBD2 (5 bases). From germline, CDR1 is SGHRS and CDR2 YFSETQ. The germline V and J ends were trimmed by 4 bases and 5 bases, with 18 bases remaining between them. The CDR3 extends over 15 amino acids. CDR3 sequence (DNA): TGCGCCAGCAGCCCGGCGGTTGAGGGTTACGAGACCCAGTACTTC. Translation gives CASSPAVEGYETQYF.

The genes are TRBV7-2 and TRBJ2-7; possible D gene TRBD1, 6 bases. Germline CDR1 reads SGHTA; CDR2 reads FQGNSA. Trimming cost V 5 bases and J 5 bases, with 16 bases left between them. The CDR3 extends over 14 amino acids. CDR3 loop: CASSQTGNGNEQYF. The CDR3 DNA sequence: TGTGCCAGCAGCCAAACAGGGAACGGTAACGAGCAGTACTTC.

The DNA for the CDR3 is TGTGCCAGCAGTTCAACCCCACTGGTTTGGCAAGAGACCCAGTACTTC. Residues: CASSSTPLVWQETQYF. This rearrangement joins TRBV27 to TRBJ2-5; D unresolved. V was cut by 4 bases and J by 2 bases, with 17 bases left in between. Germline V CDR1 and CDR2: MNHEY, SMNVEV (reference sequence). CDR3 size: 16 residues.

V usage is TRBV5-6 and J usage is TRBJ1-2; 7 bases map to TRBD1. J lost 8 bases, V lost 2 bases, and 12 bases had no gene match. Per germline, CDR1 SGHDT and CDR2 YYEEEE. This CDR3 region has 15 residues. DNA for the CDR3: TGTGCCAGCAGCTTTGGTGGCACAGGGGTCTGGGGCTACACCTTC. Translated: CASSFGGTGVWGYTF.

This clone was seen more than once but under ten times. The rearrangement joins TRBV4-3 to TRBJ1-2; D unresolved. Germline-derived CDR1 and CDR2 are LGHNA and YSLEER. The CDR3 is 16 amino acids. The V end was cut by 3 bases, the J end by 5 bases, with 19 bases between. CDR3 loop: CASSHGEGRRGYGYTF. The CDR3 bases are TGCGCCAGCAGCCACGGGGAAGGGAGGCGGGGTTATGGCTACACCTTC.

The V call is TRBV10-3, the J call TRBJ1-1; 7 nucleotides agree with TRBD1. This CDR3 is 15 amino acids long. After removal of 6 bases from V and 4 bases from J, the junction contained 11 bases not matched to a gene. Germline CDR1 ENHRY, CDR2 SYGVKD. In DNA form, the CDR3 reads TGTGCCATCAGACAGGGGACGAACTGGGTCACTGAAGCTTTCTTT. Its translation is CAIRQGTNWVTEAFF.

The J gene is TRBJ1-1, the V gene TRBV9, with 9 positions matching TRBD1. CDR1 and CDR2 (germline): SGDLS, YYNGEE. Unmatched junction bases numbered 5, after V lost 4 bases and J lost 4 bases. The CDR3 extends over 14 amino acids. The CDR3 region is CASSTRQGGTEAFF. CDR3 coding DNA: TGTGCCAGCAGCACCAGACAGGGGGGCACTGAAGCTTTCTTT.

In its sample, this clone was seen once. J is TRBJ2-5 and V is TRBV27; 7 nucleotides line up with TRBD1. This CDR3 contains 15 residues. Germline V lookup: CDR1 MNHEY, CDR2 SMNVEV (reference sequence). The J segment lost 1 base and the V segment lost 8 bases, leaving 10 bases of the junction unmatched. CDR3 bases: TGTGCCAGCGGGCAAAGGGGGACAGTCCAAGAGACCCAGTACTTC. Protein sequence: CASGQRGTVQETQYF.